The 8 T cell receptor beta chains presented below share a single source sample, sequenced in a study of T-cell reconstitution after alpha-beta-depleted transplantation in children. It was with unique molecular identifiers that the TCRbeta library was prepared. TCRdb re-called the PCR reads with MiXCR, one entry per CDR3 protein. The sample has 65,000 to 85,000 distinct CDR3 sequences, approximately 10% seen once. The sample was PBMCs, taken before TCRalphabeta/CD19-depleted stem cell transplant. The source of these receptors is a boy aged 10-17 years with acute myeloid leukemia, due to receive a stem cell transplant.

Worth noting for this clonotype: A much larger clone differs from this one at a single base, so this may be a read error. The chain employs TRBV18 and TRBJ2-3, with D perhaps TRBD1 (5 bases). V lost 3 bases, J lost 0 bases, and 16 bases lay in between. In germline, CDR1 is KGHSH, CDR2 LQKENI. CDR3 length: 17 amino acids. The CDR3 region has the DNA TGTGCCAGCTCACCCCGCCAAGGGCAGGGAAGCACAGATACGCAGTATTTT. Its translation: CASSPRQGQGSTDTQYF.

The chain is built from TRBV12-3 or TRBV12-4 and TRBJ1-5; the match to TRBD1 covers 7 bases. The CDR3 has 15 residues. After removal of 4 bases from V and 2 bases from J, the junction contained 5 bases not matched to a gene. CDR3 nucleotides: TGTGCCAGCAGTTCGAGGGGGCGCGGCAATCAGCCCCAGCATTTT. This codes for CASSSRGRGNQPQHF.

The V gene is TRBV6-5, the J gene TRBJ2-6; TRBD2 is a possible D gene (6 bases). The germline V gene has CDR1 MNHEY and CDR2 SVGAGI. The CDR3 consists of 17 residues. The ends were cut back, 4 bases at V and 2 bases at J, with 15 bases in the middle. The CDR3 region has the DNA TGTGCCAGCAGTTCGGGACTTGTAGAGACTGGGGCCAACGTCCTGACTTTC. Its translation: CASSSGLVETGANVLTF.

This clonotype was recorded at least ten times. The V and J genes are TRBV7-8 and TRBJ1-1; no definite D call. Germline V CDR1 and CDR2: SGHVS, FQNEAQ. The CDR3 is 15 residues long. V lost 3 bases and J lost 6, with 17 bases in between. In nucleotides, the CDR3 is TGTGCCAGCAGCTTTTCGGTCCTGGGATTCTCTGAAGCTTTCTTT. Encoded protein: CASSFSVLGFSEAFF.

The rearrangement links TRBV5-1 to TRBJ2-6; maybe TRBD2 (5 bases). This CDR3 has 16 residues. Between the trimmed V and J ends, which lost 3 bases and 3 bases, there was a span of 13 bases. Germline V gene data show CDR1 as SGHRS and CDR2 as YFSETQ. The CDR3 coding sequence is TGCGCCAGCAGCTCCGGCAATCGGGGTGGGGCCAACGTCCTGACTTTC. Translating it yields CASSSGNRGGANVLTF.

This clonotype was picked up many times. The chain uses TRBV6-5 and TRBJ2-7; tentatively, D is TRBD1 (5 bases). V was pared by 2 bases and J by 3 bases, with 26 bases between. The CDR3 covers 19 residues. Germline V gene sequence: CDR1 MNHEY, CDR2 SVGAGI. CDR3 region: CASSYRQKGWHKKRYEQYV. Written as DNA, the CDR3 is TGTGCCAGCAGTTACCGACAGAAGGGATGGCATAAGAAACGCTACGAGCAGTACGTC.

This clonotype was observed at least ten times. The J gene is TRBJ2-7, the V gene TRBV5-1, with TRBD2 matching over 8 bases. V gave up 2 bases and J gave up 3 bases; unmatched junction bases: 7. CDR1 SGHRS and CDR2 YFSETQ come from the germline V gene. The CDR3 runs to 15 residues. In nucleotides, the CDR3 is TGCGCCAGCAGCTTATCTGGGACTAGGGTCTACGAGCAGTACTTC. Translated, it gives CASSLSGTRVYEQYF.

This clonotype came up many times. The rearrangement joins TRBV3-1 to TRBJ2-5; tentatively, D is TRBD1 (5 bases). The CDR3 extends over 15 amino acids. Germline V gene sequence: CDR1 LGHDT, CDR2 YNNKEL (reference sequence). The V gene lost 4 bases and the J gene lost 1 base, with 13 bases spanning the gap. CDR3 coding DNA: TGTGCCAGCAGCCTCACAGTAACAGGCCAAGAGACCCAGTACTTC. Its translation is CASSLTVTGQETQYF.